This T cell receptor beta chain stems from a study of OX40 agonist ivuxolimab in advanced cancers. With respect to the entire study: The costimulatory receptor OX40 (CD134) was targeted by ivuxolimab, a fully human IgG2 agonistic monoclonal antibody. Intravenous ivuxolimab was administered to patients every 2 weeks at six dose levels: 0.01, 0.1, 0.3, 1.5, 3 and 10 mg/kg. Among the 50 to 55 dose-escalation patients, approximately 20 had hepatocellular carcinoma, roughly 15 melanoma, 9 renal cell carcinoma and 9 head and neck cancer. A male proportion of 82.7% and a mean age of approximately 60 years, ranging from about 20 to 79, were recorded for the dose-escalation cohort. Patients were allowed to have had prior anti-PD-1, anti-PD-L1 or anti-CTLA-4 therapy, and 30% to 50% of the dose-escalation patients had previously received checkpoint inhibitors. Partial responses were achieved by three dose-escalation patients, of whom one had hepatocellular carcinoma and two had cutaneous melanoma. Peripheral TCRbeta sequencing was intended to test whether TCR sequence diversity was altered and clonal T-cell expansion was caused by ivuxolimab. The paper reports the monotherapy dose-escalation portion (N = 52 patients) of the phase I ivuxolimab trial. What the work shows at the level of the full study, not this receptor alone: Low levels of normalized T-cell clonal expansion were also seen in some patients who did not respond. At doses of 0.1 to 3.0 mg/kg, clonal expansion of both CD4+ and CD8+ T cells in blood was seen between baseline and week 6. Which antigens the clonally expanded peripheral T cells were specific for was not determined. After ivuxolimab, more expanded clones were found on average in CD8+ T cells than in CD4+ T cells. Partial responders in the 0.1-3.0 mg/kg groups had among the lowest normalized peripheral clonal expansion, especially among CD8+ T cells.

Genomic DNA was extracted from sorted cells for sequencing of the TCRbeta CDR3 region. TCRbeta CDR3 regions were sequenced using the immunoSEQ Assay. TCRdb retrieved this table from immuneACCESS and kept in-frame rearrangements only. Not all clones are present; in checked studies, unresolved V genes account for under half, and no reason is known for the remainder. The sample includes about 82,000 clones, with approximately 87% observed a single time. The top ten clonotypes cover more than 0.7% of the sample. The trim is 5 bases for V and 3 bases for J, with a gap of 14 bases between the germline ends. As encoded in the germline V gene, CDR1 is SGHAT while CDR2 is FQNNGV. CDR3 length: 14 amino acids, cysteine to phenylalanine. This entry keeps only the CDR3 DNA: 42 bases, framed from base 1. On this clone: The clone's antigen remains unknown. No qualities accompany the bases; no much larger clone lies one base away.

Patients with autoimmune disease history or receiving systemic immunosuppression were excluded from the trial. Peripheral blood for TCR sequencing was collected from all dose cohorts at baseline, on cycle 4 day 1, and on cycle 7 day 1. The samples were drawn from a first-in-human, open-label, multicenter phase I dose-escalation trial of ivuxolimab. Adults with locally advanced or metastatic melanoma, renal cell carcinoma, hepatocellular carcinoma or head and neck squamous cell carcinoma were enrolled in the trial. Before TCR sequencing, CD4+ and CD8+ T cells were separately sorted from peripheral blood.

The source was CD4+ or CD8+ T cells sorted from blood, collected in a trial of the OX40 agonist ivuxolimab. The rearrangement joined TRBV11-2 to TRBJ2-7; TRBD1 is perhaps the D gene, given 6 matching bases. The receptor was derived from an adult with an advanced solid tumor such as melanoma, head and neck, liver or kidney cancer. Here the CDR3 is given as CASSPGQGFYEQYF. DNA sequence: TGTGCCAGCAGCCCTGGGCAGGGGTTCTACGAGCAGTACTTC.